This T cell receptor beta chain was sequenced during a study of T cells after posttransplantation cyclophosphamide. Broader study findings: Recipient CMV seropositivity and CMV reactivation strongly tracked TRB clonality. Donor-recipient repertoire similarity was low at 1-2 months, rising over year one.

The germline gives CDR1 MGHRA, CDR2 YSYEKL. V shed 1 base and J 2 bases; nucleotides not matched to a gene: 6. CDR3 length: 17 amino acids. A marrow graft followed busulfan-fludarabine conditioning, with cyclophosphamide on days +3 and +4. Points on this clone: Its antigen is currently unknown.

Assay used: immunoSEQ multiplex PCR; TCRdb lists only in-frame clones, some missing. The repertoire includes approximately 17,000 clones, around 73% of them detected once, and under 35% sits in the top ten. The material sequenced was CD8+ T cells sorted from PBMCs, taken 1903 days after a stem cell transplant with posttransplant cyclophosphamide. This clonotype was obtained from a female patient in her thirties or forties who received an allogeneic stem cell transplant from a related donor, was CMV-positive, and had no GVHD. The graft donor may have contributed some T cells. The chain employs TRBV4-1 and TRBJ2-5; 11 nucleotides match TRBD2. The chain's CDR3 is CASSQVLAGGPQETQYF. DNA for the CDR3: TGCGCCAGCAGCCAAGTTCTAGCGGGGGGTCCACAAGAGACCCAGTACTTC.